This T cell receptor beta chain was sequenced for a study of blood T cells in healthy people across ages. The table lists this clonotype with a few counts. A J-beta primer mix and a sample-barcoded 5' primer were used in a second PCR of about 6 to 12 cycles. From the 5' RACE reads, TCRdb called clonotypes with MiXCR, one entry per CDR3 protein. The repertoire holds about 1,500,000 distinct CDR3 sequences, with 35% to 45% as singletons. The V end lost 6 bases, the J end lost 4 bases, and 12 bases lay between the germline ends. CDR3 size: 13 residues. CDR1 SEHNR and CDR2 FQNEAQ come from the germline V gene (reference sequence).

Sequencing was carried out using blood. The receptor was derived from a woman aged 18-29 years in good health. The chain has TRBV7-9 and TRBJ1-1; maybe TRBD1 (5 bases). The CDR3 sequence is CASRQGEFTEAFF. CDR3 DNA: TGTGCCAGCAGGCAGGGAGAATTCACTGAAGCTTTCTTT.